This is a list of T cell receptor beta chains from one sample in a study of cytomegalovirus exposure and HLA in healthy donors. Using immunoSEQ multiplex PCR, the repertoire was profiled, and TCRdb retains in-frame clones only, with some absent. Among under 200,000 clones, about four fifths were seen once, and the ten largest hold less than 0.4%. Source material: PBMCs. All receptors come from a boy under 10 years old in good health and CMV-seronegative. The CDR3 runs from the conserved cysteine through the conserved F or W. Each record gives: CDR3 protein, CDR3 DNA, V gene, clone size, D gene, J gene. A D gene is named only where the DNA matches it firmly. Clone size, where shown, is once, few, many, or a class for clones that have expanded.

CSVEARQGLTPGLADNEQFF	TGCAGCGTTGAAGCAAGACAAGGGTTGACCCCGGGACTAGCGGACAATGAGCAGTTCTTC	TRBV29-1	-	TRBD2	TRBJ2-1
CASSRYSGDTDTQYF	TGTGCCAGCAGTCGCTATAGCGGTGACACAGATACGCAGTATTTT	TRBV7-3	-	-	TRBJ2-3
CASSLGGAGTEAFF	TGTGCCAGCAGCTTGGGGGGGGCAGGAACTGAAGCTTTCTTT	TRBV13	-	-	TRBJ1-1
CASSLAGSQETQYF	TGTGCCAGCAGCTTGGCGGGTTCTCAAGAGACCCAGTACTTC	TRBV5-8	-	-	TRBJ2-5
CASSERLAKLDEQFF	TGCGCCAGCAGTGAGCGGCTAGCAAAGCTGGATGAGCAGTTCTTC	TRBV10-1	-	-	TRBJ2-1
CASSRATSNEQFF	TGTGCCAGTAGTAGGGCCACTAGCAATGAGCAGTTCTTC	TRBV19	-	-	TRBJ2-1
CASSEAQGHYNEQFF	TGTGCCAGCAGTGAAGCGCAGGGACACTACAATGAGCAGTTCTTC	TRBV6-1	-	-	TRBJ2-1
CASSLNSRGLFEQYF	TGTGCCAGCAGTTTAAACTCCAGGGGGCTCTTCGAGCAGTACTTC	TRBV28	-	TRBD1	TRBJ2-7
CATSRDRGDEQYF	TGTGCCACCAGCAGAGATCGAGGAGACGAGCAGTACTTC	TRBV15	-	-	TRBJ2-7
CASSQDSNQPQHF	TGTGCCAGCAGCCAGGATAGCAATCAGCCCCAGCATTTT	TRBV7-3	few	-	TRBJ1-5
CASSSSPPSTVYEQYF	TGCGCCAGCAGTTCCTCTCCTCCCTCGACAGTCTACGAGCAGTACTTC	TRBV28	-	-	TRBJ2-7
CASSLGLNTGELFF	TGTGCCAGCAGCTTAGGACTAAACACCGGGGAGCTGTTTTTT	TRBV7-3	-	-	TRBJ2-2
CASSAGQAYNEQFF	TGTGCCAGCAGCGCTGGACAGGCATACAATGAGCAGTTCTTC	TRBV11-3	-	TRBD1	TRBJ2-1
CASSVSGEAYEQYF	TGTGCCAGCAGTGTTTCTGGGGAGGCCTACGAGCAGTACTTC	TRBV6-1	-	-	TRBJ2-7
CASSLSTGGNTEAFF	TGCGCCAGCAGCTTGAGTACGGGGGGAAACACTGAAGCTTTCTTT	TRBV5-1	-	-	TRBJ1-1
CASSKAYRQGRTEAFF	TGTGCCAGTAGTAAAGCCTATCGACAGGGGAGAACTGAAGCTTTCTTT	TRBV19	-	TRBD1	TRBJ1-1
CASSEGQRNTEAFF	TGTGCCAGCAGCGAGGGACAAAGGAACACTGAAGCTTTCTTT	TRBV2	-	-	TRBJ1-1
CASSLAGFEQYF	TGCGCCAGCAGCTTGGCGGGGTTCGAGCAGTACTTC	TRBV5-1	-	-	TRBJ2-7
CASSTHRGGTEAFF	TGCGCCAGCAGCACCCACAGGGGTGGCACTGAAGCTTTCTTT	TRBV4-1	-	TRBD1	TRBJ1-1
CASSLKETSGRVYEQYF	TGTGCCAGCAGCTTGAAAGAAACTAGCGGGAGGGTCTACGAGCAGTACTTC	TRBV5-4	-	TRBD2	TRBJ2-7
CASSLDLASGTSTDTQYF	TGTGCCAGCAGCTTAGATTTGGCTAGCGGGACCAGCACAGATACGCAGTATTTT	TRBV11-2	-	TRBD2	TRBJ2-3
CASSPGLAVSTDTQYF	TGTGCCAGTAGTCCGGGACTAGCGGTTAGCACAGATACGCAGTATTTT	TRBV19	-	TRBD2	TRBJ2-3
CASSLAQGLNGELFF	TGCGCCAGCAGCTTGGCCCAGGGGTTGAACGGGGAGCTGTTTTTT	TRBV5-1	-	-	TRBJ2-2